This T cell receptor (beta chain) is drawn from a study of OX40 agonist ivuxolimab in advanced cancers. The CDR3 spans 16 residues. Trimming removed 7 bases at V and 2 bases at J, with 15 bases between. The germline V gene has CDR1 SNHLY and CDR2 FYNNEI. The protocol was immunoSEQ multiplex PCR, while the TCRdb copy is restricted to in-frame clones and leaves out a portion. The sample records about 48,000 clones, over 75% being singletons. The material was CD4+ or CD8+ T cells sorted from blood, obtained in a trial of the OX40 agonist ivuxolimab. The source is an adult with an advanced solid tumor such as melanoma, head and neck, liver or kidney cancer. The gene calls are TRBV2 and TRBJ2-6; D may be TRBD2 (5 bases). The CDR3 loop reads CASTRPGIPGANVLTF. The CDR3 DNA reads TGTGCCAGCACCCGACCCGGGATCCCTGGGGCCAACGTCCTGACTTTC.